The 15 T cell receptor beta chains below all came from one sample that was sequenced in a study of cytomegalovirus exposure and HLA in healthy donors. The PCR used 60 Vbeta and 13 Jbeta primers. Clones were read by immunoSEQ multiplex PCR, and TCRdb kept only the in-frame ones, dropping some. The table records hundreds of thousands of clones, approximately 79% of them present only once. The sequenced sample was PBMCs. The receptors stem from a girl aged 2-10 years in good health and CMV-seronegative.

The chain uses TRBV25-1 and TRBJ2-7; D perhaps matches TRBD1 (5 bases). V lost 1 base and J 5 bases, leaving 12 bases between the germline ends. The CDR3 contains 14 residues. Germline V gives CDR1 MGHDK, CDR2 SYGVNS. CDR3 nucleotide sequence: TGTGCCAGCAGTGAATTCGGACAAATTAACGAGCAGTACTTC. Encoded protein: CASSEFGQINEQYF.

The chain joins TRBV21-1 to TRBJ2-3; the table's D call, TRBD2, has no DNA check behind it. TRBV21-1 counts as a pseudogene. This CDR3 contains 16 residues. The CDR3 region is CASSKISGDVADTQYF. Here the CDR3 DNA reads TGTGCCAGCAGCAAGATCAGCGGGGACGTGGCAGATACGCAGTATTTT.

This chain connects TRBV6-5 to TRBJ1-2; D call uncertain. CDR3 length equals 13 residues. The germline V gene has CDR1 MNHEY and CDR2 SVGAGI. The V end lost 6 bases, the J end lost 4 bases, and 12 bases lay between the germline ends. CDR3 amino acids: CASSKEGSYGYTF. The CDR3 DNA reads TGTGCCAGCAGCAAAGAGGGTTCCTATGGCTACACCTTC.

This clone was observed a single time. The V and J genes are TRBV15 and TRBJ2-1; no definite D call. The CDR3 loop spans 15 amino acids. CDR1 and CDR2 from the germline V gene are LNHNV and YYDKDF (reference sequence). V was shortened by 4 bases and J by 2 bases, with 12 bases between the two germline ends. The CDR3 reads CATSIGRSTYNEQFF. CDR3 sequence (DNA): TGTGCCACCAGCATTGGAAGGAGTACCTACAATGAGCAGTTCTTC.

This clone has more than one count but fewer than ten. The CDR3 is CASSDLQREVLAGSPPYEQYF. In DNA form, the CDR3 reads TGTGCCAGCAGTGACCTCCAGCGGGAAGTTCTTGCGGGAAGTCCGCCCTACGAGCAGTACTTC. V usage is TRBV6-4 and J usage is TRBJ2-7, with 7 bases lining up with TRBD2. Germline assignment: CDR1 MRHNA and CDR2 SNTAGT. This CDR3 spans 21 amino acids. V shed 2 bases, J shed 2 bases, and the junction held 24 bases outside the gene matches.

This clone was observed a single time. V usage is TRBV2 and J usage is TRBJ1-4; a possible D gene is TRBD1 (6 bases). CDR3 length: 15 amino acids. V was shortened by 6 bases and J by 3 bases, with 14 bases between the two germline ends. Germline V lookup: CDR1 SNHLY, CDR2 FYNNEI. The CDR3 DNA reads TGTGCCAGCAGAGCAAGGGGGTTGGCTAATGAAAAACTGTTTTTT. Translating it yields CASRARGLANEKLFF.

The chain links TRBV28 to TRBJ1-1; no definite D call. The CDR3 is made up of 11 amino acids. The germline gives CDR1 MDHEN, CDR2 SYDVKM. V lost 0 bases to trimming and J lost 10 bases, with 6 bases between them. The CDR3 DNA is TGTGCCAGCAGTTTATGGGACTCAGCTTTCTTT. Translating gives CASSLWDSAFF.

This clone was detected only a few times. The V and J genes are TRBV7-2 and TRBJ2-4; 8 bases are shared with TRBD2. V lost 2 bases, J lost 13 bases, and 7 bases stayed unmatched. Germline CDR1 is SGHTA and CDR2 is FQGNSA. The CDR3 extends over 13 amino acids. This chain's CDR3 is CASSLIAGGHQYF. As DNA, the CDR3 is TGTGCCAGCAGCTTAATCGCGGGGGGACACCAGTACTTC.

There are a few counts of this clone. The rearrangement uses TRBV11-2 and TRBJ2-7; weak D call: TRBD2 (5 bases). Trimming removed 1 base from V and 2 bases from J, with 9 bases in between. The germline V gene has CDR1 SGHAT and CDR2 FQNNGV. This CDR3 contains 14 residues. The CDR3 region has the DNA TGTGCCAGCAGCTTAGGGACTGGAGCCTACGAGCAGTACTTC. This gives the protein CASSLGTGAYEQYF. Combining the CDR3 with reference TRBV11-2 and TRBJ2-7 gives the whole variable domain EAGVAQSPRYKIIEKRQSVAFWCNPISGHATLYWYQQILGQGPKLLIQFQNNGVVDDSQLPKDRFSAERLKGVDSTLKIQPAKLEDSAVYLCASSLGTGAYEQYFGPGTRLTVT.

The chain combines TRBV5-6 with TRBJ1-4, with D perhaps TRBD1 (6 bases). V was pared by 3 bases and J by 8 bases, with 20 bases between. This CDR3 has 16 amino acids. The germline CDR1 and CDR2 sequences are SGHDT and YYEEEE. The CDR3 DNA reads TGTGCCAGCAGCTCGGCAACCGGGACAAGGAACGAAAAACTGTTTTTT. Its translation is CASSSATGTRNEKLFF.

The chain has TRBV19 and TRBJ1-5; 9 bases line up with TRBD1. Germline V gene data show CDR1 as LNHDA and CDR2 as SQIVND (reference sequence). The CDR3 extends over 20 amino acids. J lost 0 bases, V lost 0 bases, and 12 bases had no gene match. This chain's CDR3 is CASSIDLPGDRGDSNQPQHF. As DNA, the CDR3 is TGTGCCAGTAGTATAGATCTCCCGGGCGACAGGGGGGATAGCAATCAGCCCCAGCATTTT. Filled out from reference TRBV19 and TRBJ1-5, the complete variable domain reads DGGITQSPKYLFRKEGQNVTLSCEQNLNHDAMYWYRQDPGQGLRLIYYSQIVNDFQKGDIAEGYSVSREKKESFPLTVTSAQKNPTAFYLCASSIDLPGDRGDSNQPQHFGDGTRLSIL.

The chain carries TRBV2 and TRBJ2-3; 7 bases match TRBD1. This CDR3 spans 14 amino acids. V trimming: 6 bases; J trimming: 4 bases; junction bases outside the gene matches: 7. Germline V CDR1 and CDR2: SNHLY, FYNNEI. DNA for the CDR3: TGTGCCAGCAGCGAATTCAGGGGGTCAGATACGCAGTATTTT. It is translated as CASSEFRGSDTQYF.

The chain recombines TRBV5-1 with TRBJ1-1; D call uncertain. V gave up 2 bases and J gave up 1 base, with 6 bases separating them. The CDR3 is 13 amino acids. Germline V CDR1 and CDR2: SGHRS, YFSETQ. The CDR3 reads CASSLLTNTEAFF. The CDR3 region has the DNA TGCGCCAGCAGCTTACTCACGAACACTGAAGCTTTCTTT.

The chain links TRBV10-2 to TRBJ2-7; D gene uncertain. CDR3 length: 12 residues. V lost 5 bases and J 0 bases, leaving 5 bases between the germline ends. The germline CDR1 and CDR2 sequences are WSHSY and SAAADI. CDR3 sequence: CASSPSSYEQYF. The CDR3 DNA reads TGCGCCAGCAGTCCGAGCTCCTACGAGCAGTACTTC.

V gene TRBV5-5 combines with J gene TRBJ1-5, with 10 bases matching TRBD1. Germline-derived CDR1 and CDR2 are SGHKS and YYEKEE (reference sequence). The CDR3 totals 15 residues. Unmatched junction bases numbered 4, after V lost 0 bases and J lost 7 bases. CDR3: CASSLGQGAGQPQHF. The CDR3 DNA follows: TGTGCCAGCAGCTTGGGACAGGGGGCCGGGCAGCCCCAGCATTTT.